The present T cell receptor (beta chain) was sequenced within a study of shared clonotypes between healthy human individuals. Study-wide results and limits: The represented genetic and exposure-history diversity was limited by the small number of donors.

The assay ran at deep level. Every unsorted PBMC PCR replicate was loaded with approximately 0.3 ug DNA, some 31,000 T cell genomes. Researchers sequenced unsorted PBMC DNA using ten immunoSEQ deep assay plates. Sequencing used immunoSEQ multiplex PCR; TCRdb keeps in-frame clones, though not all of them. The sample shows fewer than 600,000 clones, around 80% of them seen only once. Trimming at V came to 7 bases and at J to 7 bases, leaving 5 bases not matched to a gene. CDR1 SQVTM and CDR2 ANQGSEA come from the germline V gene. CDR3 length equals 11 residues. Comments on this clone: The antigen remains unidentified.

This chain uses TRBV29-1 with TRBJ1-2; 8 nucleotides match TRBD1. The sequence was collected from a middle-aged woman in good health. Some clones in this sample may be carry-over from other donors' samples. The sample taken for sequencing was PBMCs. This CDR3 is CSGTGTGGYTF. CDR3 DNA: TGCAGCGGGACAGGGACGGGTGGCTACACCTTC.